This is a list of T cell receptor beta chains from one sample in a study of cytomegalovirus exposure and HLA in healthy donors. Measured with immunoSEQ multiplex PCR; TCRdb has only the in-frame clones, and not every one. The repertoire holds about 160,000 clones, around nine tenths seen once, with 0.85% in the top ten. What was sequenced was PBMCs. Receptors were obtained from a young woman in good health and CMV-seronegative. The CDR3 runs from the conserved cysteine through the conserved F or W. The D gene is left open where the match is weak. Only some rows state a clone size, as once, few, many or a class for expanded clones.

v_gene	j_gene	abundance	d_gene	CDR3nt	CDR3aa
TRBV2	TRBJ2-5	once	TRBD1	TGTGCCAGCACTCGGGGGCTGGACAGGGCCGGAACCCAGTACTTC	CASTRGLDRAGTQYF
TRBV27	TRBJ1-1	-	TRBD1	TGTGCCAGCAACGCCGGGACAGGGTTAAATGAAGCTTTCTTT	CASNAGTGLNEAFF
TRBV6-5	TRBJ2-7	once	TRBD2	TGTGCCAGCAGGGGGACTACTCCTGGGGAGCAGTACTTC	CASRGTTPGEQYF
TRBV6-1	TRBJ2-3	-	-	TGTGCCATCACTGGGCCTCTGTTAGATACGCAGTATTTT	CAITGPLLDTQYF
TRBV28	TRBJ2-1	-	-	TGTGCCAGCAGTTTGTTTGAGAATGAGCAGTTCTTC	CASSLFENEQFF
TRBV5-1	TRBJ2-7	-	-	TGCGCCAGCAGCTTGGACAACTACGAGCAGTACTTC	CASSLDNYEQYF
TRBV9	TRBJ2-3	-	TRBD2	TGTGCCAGCAGCTTACTAGCGGGGTCCCCCACAGATACGCAGTATTTT	CASSLLAGSPTDTQYF
TRBV4-1	TRBJ2-5	-	TRBD2	TGCGCCAGCAGCCAAGTATTCCGGGAGGGCTGCGAGACCCAGTACTTC	CASSQVFREGCETQYF
TRBV4-1	TRBJ1-2	-	TRBD1	TGCGCCAGCAGCCCATCGACAGGGAGCTATGGCTACACCTTC	CASSPSTGSYGYTF
TRBV6-5	TRBJ2-1	-	-	TGTGCCAGCAGTCCCCCGGCGGGGCGAACGGGGGAGCAGTTCTTC	CASSPPAGRTGEQFF
TRBV6-6	TRBJ1-3	-	-	TGTGCCAGCAGAGGAGGGGAGAGCAGAAACACCATATATTTT	CASRGGESRNTIYF
TRBV18	TRBJ2-3	-	-	TGTGCCAGCTCACCAATCCCTTCTAGCACAGATACGCAGTATTTT	CASSPIPSSTDTQYF
TRBV30	TRBJ2-7	-	-	TGTGCCTGGAGTGTAGAGGGCAGGGACACCTACGAGCAGTACTTC	CAWSVEGRDTYEQYF
TRBV27	TRBJ2-2	-	-	TGTGCCAGCAGTCCCCGGCGGACAGCGACTTACACCGGGGAGCTGTTTTTT	CASSPRRTATYTGELFF
TRBV18	TRBJ2-5	-	-	TGTGCCAGCTCACCACCCCCAGGGCAAGAGACCCAGTACTTC	CASSPPPGQETQYF
TRBV5-4	TRBJ1-1	-	-	TGTGCCAGCGAAACCGGAGGAATGAGGAAGGACACTGAAGCTTTCTTT	CASETGGMRKDTEAFF
TRBV10-3	TRBJ2-5	-	-	TGTGCCATCGCAGACGGGGCGGGGGCAGAGACCCAGTACTTC	CAIADGAGAETQYF
TRBV27	TRBJ2-5	-	TRBD1	TGTGCCAGCAGTTCCCCCGACAGGGGTGACGAGACCCAGTACTTC	CASSSPDRGDETQYF
TRBV6-5	TRBJ2-7	-	-	TGTGCCAGCAGTTACTCCGGCGGTGAGAGCTCCTACGAGCAGTACTTC	CASSYSGGESSYEQYF
TRBV28	TRBJ1-1	few	TRBD1	TGTGCCAGCCCACCGGGACAGGGGCGTTCGAACACTGAAGCTTTCTTT	CASPPGQGRSNTEAFF
TRBV6-5	TRBJ2-7	-	-	TGTGCCAGCAGTTACGCGTCAGGCAGCTACGAGCAGTACTTC	CASSYASGSYEQYF
TRBV5-1	TRBJ1-2	-	-	TGCGCCAGCAGCTTGGAAAGGGGTGGCTACACCTTC	CASSLERGGYTF
TRBV4-3	TRBJ2-2	-	-	TGCGCCAGCAGGGCAATATCTAACACCGGGGAGCTGTTTTTT	CASRAISNTGELFF
TRBV9	TRBJ2-2	-	TRBD2	TGTGCCAGCAGCGTAGTTCAAGCGGGAGTCACCGGGGAGCTGTTTTTT	CASSVVQAGVTGELFF
TRBV19	TRBJ1-4	once	-	TGTGCCAGTAGTATAGTCGGGTCCGGCATTGAACTGTTTTTT	CASSIVGSGIELFF
TRBV27	TRBJ1-2	-	-	TGTGCCAGCAGTAGGGGACTAAACTATGGCTACACCTTC	CASSRGLNYGYTF
TRBV7-2	TRBJ2-2	-	TRBD2	TGTGCCAGCAGCCCGGCGGTTGGGGCGGGGGGTTACACCGGGGAGCTGTTTTTT	CASSPAVGAGGYTGELFF
TRBV4-1	TRBJ2-2	-	-	TGCGCCAGCAGCCAAGGGAGGGGTTTCGACGGGGAGCTGTTTTTT	CASSQGRGFDGELFF
TRBV25-1	TRBJ2-2	few	TRBD1	TGTGCCAGCAGCCCCGGGACAGCCACCGGGGAGCTGTTTTTT	CASSPGTATGELFF
TRBV9	TRBJ1-1	-	-	TGTGCCAGCAGCGTAGCTGGGGCCAACACTGAAGCTTTCTTT	CASSVAGANTEAFF
TRBV6-5	TRBJ2-7	-	TRBD1	TGTGCCAGCAGACTAGACAGGGGGCTCGACGAGCAGTACTTC	CASRLDRGLDEQYF
TRBV19	TRBJ1-5	-	-	TGTGCCAGTGGCTGGAGGGTCCTAAAAAGTGGCAATCAGCCCCAGCATTTT	CASGWRVLKSGNQPQHF
TRBV13	TRBJ2-3	-	-	TGTGCCAGCAGCTCTAGGGGACTCACAGATACGCAGTATTTT	CASSSRGLTDTQYF
TRBV11-3	TRBJ2-3	-	TRBD2	TGTGCCAGCAGCGATCAGAGACTAGCGGGGGGAGATACGCAGTATTTT	CASSDQRLAGGDTQYF
TRBV7-9	TRBJ1-6	-	-	TGTGCCAGCAGCTCCCCCCGGGGGAGCTCCTATAATTCACCCCTCCACTTT	CASSSPRGSSYNSPLHF
TRBV19	TRBJ1-2	-	-	TGTGCCAGTAGTACCCTACTACCTGGAGCCTATGGCTACACCTTC	CASSTLLPGAYGYTF
TRBV2	TRBJ1-2	-	TRBD1	TGTGCCAGCAGGGAAAGCCCCGGGACAGCTTATGGCTACACCTTC	CASRESPGTAYGYTF
TRBV11-2	TRBJ1-5	once	TRBD1	TGTGCCAGCAGCTTAGATGGACAGGGGGCGCAGCCCCAGCATTTT	CASSLDGQGAQPQHF
TRBV7-8	TRBJ1-2	-	-	TGTGCCAGCAGCTTAGTTATAGGCGCAGGGGAGGGCTACACCTTC	CASSLVIGAGEGYTF
TRBV7-6	TRBJ1-1	-	-	TGTGCCAGCAGCTTAGACCCTTTTCGGGCTTTCTTT	CASSLDPFRAFF
TRBV6-1	TRBJ2-1	-	-	TGTGCCAGCAGTGAAGCAGGGAGGGGGAAGGGCGATGAGCAGTTCTTC	CASSEAGRGKGDEQFF
TRBV7-9	TRBJ2-7	-	-	TGTGCCAGCAGCTTAAGGGAAGGGGCCTCCTACGAGCAGTACTTC	CASSLREGASYEQYF
TRBV27	TRBJ2-7	-	TRBD2	TGTGCCAGCAGTTCTCGACTAGCGGGGGTCTACGAGCAGTACTTC	CASSSRLAGVYEQYF
TRBV7-2	TRBJ2-7	-	TRBD1	TGTGCCAGCAGCTCCCAAGTGGGACAGGTTGCCTACGAGCAGTACTTC	CASSSQVGQVAYEQYF
TRBV9	TRBJ2-7	-	TRBD2	TGTGCCAGCAGCGTAGTCGGGGGGGCTGGCGAGCAGTACTTC	CASSVVGGAGEQYF